These 9 T cell receptor beta chains came from one sample sequenced in a study of preoperative IRX-2 immunotherapy in early breast cancer. Using immunoSEQ multiplex PCR, the repertoire was profiled, and TCRdb retains in-frame clones only, with some absent. The table includes around 13,000 clones, approximately 91% detected once. Described treatment: preoperative locoregional IRX-2 cytokine immunotherapy. This sample was taken from a patient treated with IRX-2 immunotherapy. These receptors were obtained from a human donor with breast cancer.

The rearrangement uses TRBV6-6 and TRBJ2-5; D tentatively reads TRBD1 or TRBD2 (6 bases each). This CDR3 has 13 residues. Trimming stripped 7 bases from V and 5 bases from J, with 14 bases between. CDR1 is MNHNY, CDR2 SVGAGI, per germline (reference sequence). CDR3 DNA sequence: TGTGCCAGCACCAACGGGGGCAGCGAGACCCAGTACTTC. As protein: CASTNGGSETQYF.

V and J are TRBV5-1 and TRBJ1-2; a possible D gene is TRBD1 (6 bases). Deletions cut 4 bases from V and 2 bases from J, with 12 bases between. This CDR3 has 14 residues. The germline V gene has CDR1 SGHRS and CDR2 YFSETQ. The CDR3 DNA sequence: TGCGCCAGCAGCCTAACAACAGGGAACTATGGCTACACCTTC. It codes for CASSLTTGNYGYTF.

The V and J genes are TRBV5-8 and TRBJ1-2; D gene uncertain. The CDR3 is 10 amino acids. From germline, CDR1 is SGHTS and CDR2 YDEGEE. V was trimmed by 4 bases and J by 5 bases, leaving 3 bases between them. As DNA, the CDR3 is TGTGCCAGCAGCCTATATGGCTACACCTTC. As protein: CASSLYGYTF. The whole variable domain, filled in from reference TRBV5-8 and TRBJ1-2, reads EAGVTQSPTHLIKTRGQQATLRCSPISGHTSVYWYQQALGLGLQFLLWYDEGEERNRGNFPPRFSGRQFPNYSSELNVNALELEDSALYLCASSLYGYTFGSGTRLTVV.

This chain joins TRBV5-1 and TRBJ2-5; unclear D gene. Per germline, CDR1 SGHRS and CDR2 YFSETQ. Trimming pared 0 bases from V and 5 bases from J, leaving 2 bases between. CDR3 length: 11 amino acids. CDR3 region: CASSLDETQYF. CDR3 coding DNA: TGCGCCAGCAGCTTGGACGAGACCCAGTACTTC.

As DNA, the CDR3 is TGTGCCAGCAGCCCAGGGACAGGGTTCGGCGAGCAGTACTTC. Amino acids: CASSPGTGFGEQYF. The gene calls are TRBV5-6 and TRBJ2-7, with 9 bases fitting TRBD1. Germline V gene sequence: CDR1 SGHDT, CDR2 YYEEEE. This CDR3 comprises 14 residues. Unmatched junction bases numbered 8, after V lost 4 bases and J lost 6 bases. Full variable domain (rest looked up from reference TRBV5-6 and TRBJ2-7): DAGVTQSPTHLIKTRGQQVTLRCSPKSGHDTVSWYQQALGQGPQFIFQYYEEEERQRGNFPDRFSGHQFPNYSSELNVNALLLGDSALYLCASSPGTGFGEQYFGPGTRLTVT.

The V call is TRBV7-8, the J call TRBJ1-4; D is undetermined. The germline V and J ends were trimmed by 5 bases and 5 bases, with 15 bases remaining between them. The germline V gene has CDR1 SGHVS and CDR2 FQNEAQ. The CDR3 contains 15 residues. CDR3 in DNA: TGTGCCAGCAGCAGGTACCCAGAGGAGAATGAAAAACTGTTTTTT. This encodes CASSRYPEENEKLFF.

The genes are TRBV6-6 and TRBJ1-5; 10 positions match TRBD1. The junction had 8 bases not matched to a gene; V was cut back by 4 bases and J by 5 bases. The CDR3 is 16 amino acids. Germline V lookup: CDR1 MNHNY, CDR2 SVGAGI (reference sequence). The CDR3 DNA is TGTGCCAGCAGTTTATTCGGACAGGGGGTCGATCAGCCCCAGCATTTT. Protein product: CASSLFGQGVDQPQHF.

The rearrangement joins TRBV28 to TRBJ1-6; 9 bases are shared with TRBD1. Trimming cost V 3 bases and J 8 bases; bases outside gene matches: 5. The CDR3 runs to 15 residues. Germline V gene sequence: CDR1 MDHEN, CDR2 SYDVKM. DNA for the CDR3: TGTGCCAGCAGTTTGCGGGACAGGGTTTATTCACCCCTCCACTTT. This codes for CASSLRDRVYSPLHF.

J is TRBJ2-1 and V is TRBV7-9, with D possibly being TRBD2 (5 bases). The V gene's germline CDR1 is SEHNR and CDR2 FQNEAQ (reference sequence). Deletions cut 2 bases from V and 7 bases from J, with 18 bases between. This CDR3 spans 16 amino acids. CDR3 amino acids: CASSLRPGSEGNEQFF. CDR3 nucleotides: TGTGCCAGCAGCTTAAGGCCGGGGTCTGAAGGGAATGAGCAGTTCTTC.